This TCR beta chain derives from a study of blood T cell repertoires in COVID-19. Adults between roughly 18 and 89 years of age took part from 24 US areas. Germline trimming cut 0 bases from V and 10 bases from J; bases unmatched to any gene: 8. Looked up from germline, CDR1 is SGHDN and CDR2 is FVKESK. The CDR3 runs to 16 residues. Original methodology: Estimates of nucleated cell counts were drawn from the amplification of reference gene primers. Repertoires were generated with immunoSEQ multiplex PCR, while TCRdb's copy carries only in-frame clones and drops some. V and J calls and clone size are copied from that table; D and trimming were computed from the DNA. In the table there are just over 80,000 clones, around nine tenths of which are singletons.

The chain recombines TRBV14 with TRBJ2-1; TRBD2 matches at 11 bases. The sample was PBMCs or T cells enriched from blood (not recorded which). This sequence originates from a woman aged 45-65 years with acute COVID-19. The CDR3 DNA sequence: TGTGCCAGCAGCCAAGACCTAACTAGCGGGAGCTTAGAGCAGTTCTTC. Amino acids: CASSQDLTSGSLEQFF. Combining the CDR3 with reference TRBV14 and TRBJ2-1 gives the whole variable domain EAGVTQFPSHSVIEKGQTVTLRCDPISGHDNLYWYRRVMGKEIKFLLHFVKESKQDESGMPNNRFLAERTGGTYSTLKVQPAELEDSGVYFCASSQDLTSGSLEQFFGPGTRLTVL.